This TCR beta chain stems from a study of blood T cell repertoires in COVID-19. As for the study in general: Acute-phase and convalescent COVID-19 samples originated in the United States, Italy and Spain.

The ends lost 5 bases at V and 6 bases at J; junction bases unmatched: 6. Germline V gene sequence: CDR1 SGHRS, CDR2 YFSETQ. The CDR3 spans 15 residues. In the authors' workflow: The authors estimated nucleated cell counts from reference gene primer amplification. Using immunoSEQ multiplex PCR, the repertoire was profiled, and TCRdb retains in-frame clones only, with some absent. The DNA gave D and trimming, while V, J and clone size come from that table. Of approximately 250,000 clones in the sample, approximately 82% are singletons; the top ten hold about 15%. Participant-given clinical history determined each cohort assignment. Either two negative PCRs, clearance, or symptom resolution qualified Cohort 3 donors as recovered.

This TCR derives from a man aged 35-49 years who had recovered from COVID-19. This chain uses TRBV5-1 with TRBJ1-3; 12 bases line up with TRBD1. The sample consisted of PBMCs or T cells enriched from blood (not recorded which). DNA for the CDR3: TGCGCCAGCAGTTTCGGGACAGGGGGCGAAAACACCATATATTTT. Amino acids: CASSFGTGGENTIYF.